Detailed here is one TCR beta chain. The antigen is unknown. Per the germline V gene, CDR1 is SGHKS and CDR2 is YYEKEE (reference sequence). The V end was cut by 6 bases, the J end by 3 bases, with 15 bases between. The CDR3 has 15 amino acids. TCRdb's copy holds only in-frame clones and misses some; the assay was immunoSEQ multiplex PCR. The sample holds about 98,000 clones, about 83% seen once. The data derive from a study of OX40 agonist ivuxolimab in advanced cancers. The study's findings and limits: On average, CD8+ T cells had more expanded clones than CD4+. Expansion of clones was among the lowest in partial responders at 0.1-3.0 mg/kg.

The clonotype originates from an adult with an advanced solid tumor such as melanoma, head and neck, liver or kidney cancer. The chain combines TRBV5-5 with TRBJ2-2; a weak D match, TRBD2 (5 bases). The material sequenced was CD4+ or CD8+ T cells sorted from blood, taken in a trial of the OX40 agonist ivuxolimab. The CDR3 reads CASTPLGLYTGELFF. In DNA form, the CDR3 reads TGTGCCAGCACCCCACTAGGGCTCTACACCGGGGAGCTGTTTTTT.